This T cell receptor (beta chain) comes out of a study of chemoradiotherapy in HPV16-positive cancers. Looking at the study overall: Functional T-cell assays on two HPV16-positive patients' cells defined candidate HPV-specific clones and common TCR motifs. General study points: Non-HPV-specific T cells did not expand in tumors during treatment, whereas candidate HPV-specific clones and E7-related motifs did.

As to this clone: Its antigen is not identified.

Some clones are missing from TCRdb's copy, which holds only in-frame ones; the method was immunoSEQ multiplex PCR. The profile shows roughly 7,300 clones, around nine tenths of them singletons. Repertoires were sampled repeatedly during chemoradiotherapy. The sample was gathered from a patient who underwent chemoradiotherapy. This TCR was sampled from a human donor with HPV-associated anogenital cancer.

CDR3: CASSEAGGSTDTQYF. In nucleotides, the CDR3 is TGCGCCAGCAGCGAAGCGGGGGGAAGCACAGATACGCAGTATTTT. This chain uses TRBV10-1 with TRBJ2-3, with 9 positions matching TRBD2. Trimming at V came to 6 bases and at J to 0 bases, leaving 4 bases not matched to a gene. CDR3 length: 15 residues. CDR1 WNHNN and CDR2 SYGVQD come from the germline V gene (reference sequence).